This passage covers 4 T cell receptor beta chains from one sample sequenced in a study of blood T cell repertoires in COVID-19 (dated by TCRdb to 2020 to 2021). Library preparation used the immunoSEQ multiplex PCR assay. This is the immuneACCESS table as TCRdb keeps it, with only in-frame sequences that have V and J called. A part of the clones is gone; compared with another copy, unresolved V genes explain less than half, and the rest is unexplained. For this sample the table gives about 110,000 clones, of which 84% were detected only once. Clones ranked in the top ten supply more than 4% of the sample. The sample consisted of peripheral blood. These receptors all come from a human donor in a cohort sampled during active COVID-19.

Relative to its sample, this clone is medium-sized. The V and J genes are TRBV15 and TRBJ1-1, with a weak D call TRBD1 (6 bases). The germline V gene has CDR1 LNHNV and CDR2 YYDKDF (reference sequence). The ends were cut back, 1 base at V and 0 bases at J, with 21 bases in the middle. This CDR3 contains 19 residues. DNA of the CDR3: TGTGCCACCAGCAGAGGGCTGGGGGGGGCGCGAGGGGTGAACACTGAAGCTTTCTTT. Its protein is CATSRGLGGARGVNTEAFF.

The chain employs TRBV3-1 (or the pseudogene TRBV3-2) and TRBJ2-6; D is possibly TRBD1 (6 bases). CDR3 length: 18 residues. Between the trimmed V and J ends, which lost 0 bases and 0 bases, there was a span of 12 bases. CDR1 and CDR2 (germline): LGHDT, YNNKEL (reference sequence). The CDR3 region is CASSQDVTGSSGANVLTF. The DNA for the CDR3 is TGTGCCAGCAGCCAAGATGTCACAGGGAGCTCTGGGGCCAACGTCCTGACTTTC.

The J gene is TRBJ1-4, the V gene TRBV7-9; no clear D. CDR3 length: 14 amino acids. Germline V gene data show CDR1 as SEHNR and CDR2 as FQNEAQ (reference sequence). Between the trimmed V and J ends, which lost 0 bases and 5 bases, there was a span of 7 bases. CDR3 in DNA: TGTGCCAGCAGCTTAGCGTTATCGAATGAAAAACTGTTTTTT. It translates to CASSLALSNEKLFF.

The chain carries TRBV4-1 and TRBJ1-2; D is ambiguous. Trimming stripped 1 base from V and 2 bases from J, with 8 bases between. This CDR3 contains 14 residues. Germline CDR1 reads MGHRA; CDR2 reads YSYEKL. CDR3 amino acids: CASSQASGNYGYTF. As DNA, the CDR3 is TGCGCCAGCAGCCAAGCCTCGGGAAACTATGGCTACACCTTC.